Shown below are 24 T cell receptor beta chains from a single sample sequenced in a study of cytomegalovirus exposure and HLA in healthy donors. The PCR used 60 Vbeta and 13 Jbeta primers. Repertoires were generated with immunoSEQ multiplex PCR, while TCRdb's copy carries only in-frame clones and drops some. The table has 75,000 to 100,000 clones, 60% to 75% seen once; the top ten hold around 3%. Material: PBMCs. These receptors all stem from a female donor in good health and CMV-seropositive.

The chain is built from TRBV21-1 and TRBJ1-2; the table names TRBD1, a call not compared with the DNA. TRBV21-1 constitutes a pseudogene. The CDR3 has 17 residues. CDR3 sequence (DNA): TGTGCCAGCAGCAAAGACAGGGTCTGTACGGCGAACTATGGCTACACCTTC. Its protein is CASSKDRVCTANYGYTF.

The V gene is TRBV11-2, the J gene TRBJ2-7, with D uncertain. The CDR3 contains 14 residues. Between the trimmed V and J ends, which lost 0 bases and 3 bases, there was a span of 9 bases. Looked up from germline, CDR1 is SGHAT and CDR2 is FQNNGV. The CDR3 nucleotides read TGTGCCAGCAGCTTAGATATGGCAGGCTACGAGCAGTACTTC. It is translated as CASSLDMAGYEQYF.

This chain uses TRBV25-1 with TRBJ2-2; D might be TRBD1 (6 bases). With 6 bases removed from V and 5 bases from J, the gap between germline ends came to 10 bases. The CDR3 totals 13 residues. CDR1 is MGHDK, CDR2 SYGVNS, per germline. This CDR3 is CASRNTGTGELFF. CDR3 coding DNA: TGTGCCAGCAGAAACACAGGGACCGGGGAGCTGTTTTTT.

The chain links TRBV5-1 to TRBJ2-3; D perhaps matches TRBD2 (5 bases). Germline CDR1 is SGHRS and CDR2 is YFSETQ. Trimming pared 0 bases from V and 4 bases from J, leaving 9 bases between. The CDR3 has 14 residues. CDR3: CASSLAGVADTQYF. CDR3 sequence (DNA): TGCGCCAGCAGCTTGGCCGGGGTTGCAGATACGCAGTATTTT.

The table lists this clone with a count of one. The V call is TRBV10-3, the J call TRBJ1-4; D remains unclear. The CDR3 runs to 14 residues. CDR1 and CDR2 (germline): ENHRY, SYGVKD. V was cut by 3 bases and J by 0 bases, with 5 bases left in between. The CDR3 nucleotides are TGTGCCATCAGTGACAGTACAACTAATGAAAAACTGTTTTTT. Translation gives CAISDSTTNEKLFF.

The chain joins TRBV13 to TRBJ1-5; the D gene is possibly TRBD1 (6 bases). Germline values: CDR1 PRHDT, CDR2 FYEKMQ (reference sequence). The CDR3 loop spans 16 amino acids. Trimming stripped 0 bases from V and 2 bases from J, with 11 bases between. The DNA for the CDR3 is TGTGCCAGCAGCTTAGGAGGGGGTAGGGGCAATCAGCCCCAGCATTTT. This translates into CASSLGGGRGNQPQHF.

The rearrangement links TRBV5-4 to TRBJ2-3; 7 nucleotides align to TRBD1. The CDR3 has 15 amino acids. The germline CDR1 and CDR2 sequences are SGHNT and YYREEE (reference sequence). The ends lost 4 bases at V and 3 bases at J; junction bases unmatched: 8. The CDR3 loop reads CASSTGAKETDTQYF. CDR3 in DNA: TGTGCCAGCAGCACAGGGGCAAAGGAGACAGATACGCAGTATTTT.

The chain links TRBV9 to TRBJ2-1; 12 bases agree with TRBD2. There are 17 residues in the CDR3. Germline V CDR1 and CDR2: SGDLS, YYNGEE. Trimming cost V 0 bases and J 4 bases; bases outside gene matches: 5. The CDR3 nucleotides read TGTGCCAGCAGCGTAGATGCTAGCGGGGGGGCTTACAATGAGCAGTTCTTC. Protein sequence: CASSVDASGGAYNEQFF.

The chain links TRBV30 to TRBJ1-3, with D uncertain. The CDR3 runs to 12 residues. The germline V gene encodes CDR1 GTSNPN and CDR2 SVGIG (reference sequence). Trimming cost V 5 bases and J 2 bases, with 7 bases left between them. Here the CDR3 DNA reads TGTGCCTGGGCGATGCCTGGAAACACCATATATTTT. Its translation: CAWAMPGNTIYF.

The rearrangement links TRBV11-2 to TRBJ2-2; tentative D call: TRBD2 (6 bases). The germline gives CDR1 SGHAT, CDR2 FQNNGV. V shed 2 bases and J shed 3 bases, with 13 bases lying between them. This CDR3 region has 16 residues. CDR3 residues: CASSLRGSRDTGELFF. The CDR3 region has the DNA TGTGCCAGCAGCTTACGGGGGAGTCGAGACACCGGGGAGCTGTTTTTT.

The chain has TRBV29-1 and TRBJ1-1; D is uncertain. The germline V and J ends were trimmed by 3 bases and 3 bases, with 8 bases remaining between them. This CDR3 is built from 12 residues. Germline assignment: CDR1 SQVTM and CDR2 ANQGSEA. DNA of the CDR3: TGCAGCGTTGATATGCGAGACACTGAAGCTTTCTTT. Amino acids: CSVDMRDTEAFF.

V usage is TRBV5-4 and J usage is TRBJ1-2; 7 bases map to TRBD1. CDR1 and CDR2 from the germline V gene are SGHNT and YYREEE (reference sequence). CDR3 length equals 15 residues. Unmatched junction bases numbered 7, after V lost 0 bases and J lost 5 bases. CDR3 loop: CASSLVDRSPYGYTF. The CDR3 DNA follows: TGTGCCAGCAGCTTGGTGGACAGGTCCCCGTATGGCTACACCTTC.

J is TRBJ2-3 and V is TRBV7-9, with no clear D. Trimming pared 5 bases from V and 1 base from J, leaving 7 bases between. The length of the CDR3 is 13 residues. Germline CDR1 SEHNR, CDR2 FQNEAQ (reference sequence). The CDR3 loop is CASSTQGTDTQYF. The CDR3 nucleotides are TGTGCCAGCAGCACCCAGGGCACAGATACGCAGTATTTT. The full variable domain, in which reference TRBV7-9 and TRBJ2-3 provide the parts outside the CDR3, is DTGVSQNPRHKITKRGQNVTFRCDPISEHNRLYWYRQTLGQGPEFLTYFQNEAQLEKSRLLSDRFSAERPKGSFSTLEIQRTEQGDSAMYLCASSTQGTDTQYFGPGTRLTVL.

This clone was seen a few times. The chain employs TRBV2 and TRBJ1-1; perhaps TRBD1 as D (5 bases). Between the trimmed V and J ends, which lost 6 bases and 7 bases, there was a span of 9 bases. The CDR3 is 11 amino acids. The V gene's germline CDR1 is SNHLY and CDR2 FYNNEI. The CDR3 loop is CASRAGNEAFF. CDR3 nucleotides: TGTGCCAGCAGGGCAGGGAATGAAGCTTTCTTT.

The J gene is TRBJ2-7, the V gene TRBV6-5, with 11 bases identical to TRBD2. Germline V gene data show CDR1 as MNHEY and CDR2 as SVGAGI. The J segment lost 4 bases and the V segment lost 4 bases, leaving 9 bases of the junction unmatched. CDR3 length equals 16 residues. The CDR3 spells CASSSPISGRAYEQYF. CDR3 coding DNA: TGTGCCAGCAGTTCCCCCATTAGCGGGAGGGCGTACGAGCAGTACTTC.

This clone was seen more than once but under ten times. V usage is TRBV7-8 and J usage is TRBJ2-7; D may be TRBD1 (6 bases). The CDR3 loop spans 15 amino acids. CDR1 is SGHVS, CDR2 FQNEAQ, per germline. With 3 bases removed from V and 1 base from J, the gap between germline ends came to 13 bases. CDR3 in DNA: TGTGCCAGCAGCTTGGATGGACAGCTGTCCTACGAGCAGTACTTC. Amino acid sequence: CASSLDGQLSYEQYF. Combining the CDR3 with reference TRBV7-8 and TRBJ2-7 gives the whole variable domain GAGVSQSPRYKVAKRGQDVALRCDPISGHVSLFWYQQALGQGPEFLTYFQNEAQLDKSGLPSDRFFAERPEGSVSTLKIQRTQQEDSAVYLCASSLDGQLSYEQYFGPGTRLTVT.

This clone was recorded once. This chain joins TRBV7-3 and TRBJ1-1; 7 bases match TRBD1. The CDR3 is made up of 13 amino acids. The ends lost 5 bases at V and 5 bases at J; junction bases unmatched: 5. Germline V gene sequence: CDR1 SGHTA, CDR2 FQGTGA. CDR3: CASSRDSGTEAFF. CDR3 sequence (DNA): TGTGCCAGCAGCCGGGACAGCGGTACTGAAGCTTTCTTT.

The sample holds a few counts of this clone. The chain combines TRBV2 with TRBJ2-1; 10 nucleotides line up with TRBD2. Germline CDR1 is SNHLY and CDR2 is FYNNEI. The CDR3 extends over 15 amino acids. J lost 1 base, V lost 6 bases, and 3 bases had no gene match. This chain's CDR3 is CASRASGRSYNEQFF. The CDR3 region has the DNA TGTGCCAGCAGGGCTAGCGGGAGATCCTACAATGAGCAGTTCTTC. The full variable domain, its missing parts supplied by reference TRBV2 and TRBJ2-1, is EPEVTQTPSHQVTQMGQEVILRCVPISNHLYFYWYRQILGQKVEFLVSFYNNEISEKSEIFDDQFSVERPDGSNFTLKIRSTKLEDSAMYFCASRASGRSYNEQFFGPGTRLTVL.

This clone was seen only a few times. The chain carries TRBV6-4 and TRBJ2-1; 11 nucleotides agree with TRBD2. The trim removed 6 bases at V and 4 bases at J, leaving 8 bases unmatched. Per germline, CDR1 MRHNA and CDR2 SNTAGT. The CDR3 loop spans 16 amino acids. CDR3 in DNA: TGTGCCAGCAGCAAAACGGGACTAGCGGATTACAATGAGCAGTTCTTC. It specifies CASSKTGLADYNEQFF.

This sequence joins TRBV18 and TRBJ2-4; TRBD1 aligns across 8 bases. Germline values: CDR1 KGHSH, CDR2 LQKENI. CDR3 length equals 16 residues. J gave up 1 base and V 0 bases, and 2 bases lay outside the gene matches. CDR3 residues: CASSPPDRVAKNIQYF. CDR3 sequence (DNA): TGTGCCAGCTCACCACCGGACAGGGTGGCCAAAAACATTCAGTACTTC.

This chain joins TRBV5-4 and TRBJ2-7, with D possibly being TRBD2 (6 bases). From germline, CDR1 is SGHNT and CDR2 YYREEE (reference sequence). The CDR3 covers 13 residues. Trimming stripped 4 bases from V and 1 base from J, with 9 bases between. For the CDR3, the DNA is TGTGCCAGCAGCGTCGGGGGTTCCTACGAGCAGTACTTC. Protein product: CASSVGGSYEQYF.

The CDR3 is CASSYLGQGAYNEQFF. In DNA, the CDR3 is TGTGCCAGCAGTTACCTGGGACAGGGGGCCTACAATGAGCAGTTCTTC. This rearrangement joins TRBV6-5 to TRBJ2-1; 11 bases agree with TRBD1. This CDR3 comprises 16 residues. Germline-derived CDR1 and CDR2 are MNHEY and SVGAGI. Trimming cost V 2 bases and J 2 bases; bases outside gene matches: 2.

This clone has more than one count but fewer than ten. The V gene is TRBV6-5, the J gene TRBJ2-7; D perhaps matches TRBD1 (5 bases). The CDR3 sequence is 14 residues long. Germline loops: CDR1 MNHEY, CDR2 SVGAGI. V lost 4 bases and J lost 0, with 10 bases in between. CDR3 nucleotide sequence: TGTGCCAGCAGTTCCAGGGCCTACTCCTACGAGCAGTACTTC. As protein: CASSSRAYSYEQYF.

In its sample, this clone was seen a few times. This rearrangement joins TRBV7-3 to TRBJ2-1, with TRBD2 matching 8 bases. Germline V gives CDR1 SGHTA, CDR2 FQGTGA. The CDR3 consists of 16 residues. Germline trimming cut 1 base from V and 6 bases from J; bases unmatched to any gene: 8. CDR3 residues: CASSLNLLAGGNEQFF. The CDR3 DNA reads TGTGCCAGCAGCTTAAATTTGCTAGCGGGTGGCAATGAGCAGTTCTTC.